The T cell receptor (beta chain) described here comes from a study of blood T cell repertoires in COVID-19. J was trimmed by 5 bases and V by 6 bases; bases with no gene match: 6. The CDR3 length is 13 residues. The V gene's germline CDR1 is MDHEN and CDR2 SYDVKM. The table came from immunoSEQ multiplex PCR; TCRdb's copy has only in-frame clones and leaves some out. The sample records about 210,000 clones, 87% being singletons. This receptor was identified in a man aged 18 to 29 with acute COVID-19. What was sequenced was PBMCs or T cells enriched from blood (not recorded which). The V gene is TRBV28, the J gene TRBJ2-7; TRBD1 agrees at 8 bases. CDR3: CASREGQADEQYF. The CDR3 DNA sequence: TGTGCCAGCAGAGAGGGACAGGCGGACGAGCAGTACTTC.